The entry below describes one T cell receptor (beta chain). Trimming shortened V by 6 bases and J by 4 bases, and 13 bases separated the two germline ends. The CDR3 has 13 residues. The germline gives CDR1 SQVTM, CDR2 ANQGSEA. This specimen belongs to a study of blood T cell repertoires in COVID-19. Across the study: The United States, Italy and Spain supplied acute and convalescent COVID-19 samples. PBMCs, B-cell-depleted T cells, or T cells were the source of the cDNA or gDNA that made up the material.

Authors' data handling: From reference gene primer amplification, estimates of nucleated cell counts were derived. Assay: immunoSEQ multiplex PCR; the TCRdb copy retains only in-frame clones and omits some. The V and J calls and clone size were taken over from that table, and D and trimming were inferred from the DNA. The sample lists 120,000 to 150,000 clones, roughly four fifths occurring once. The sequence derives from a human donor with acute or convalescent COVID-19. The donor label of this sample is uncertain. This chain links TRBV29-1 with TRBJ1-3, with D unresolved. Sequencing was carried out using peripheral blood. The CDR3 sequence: CSVASGSGNTIYF. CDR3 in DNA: TGCAGCGTAGCCTCGGGGTCCGGAAACACCATATATTTT.